This paragraph reports one T cell receptor (beta chain). Other DNA variants within this sample encode the same CDR3. These data originate in a study of cytomegalovirus exposure and HLA in healthy donors. PCR amplification relied on 60 Vbeta primers (plus 13 Jbeta primers). Sequencing was performed with immunoSEQ multiplex PCR; in TCRdb, only in-frame clones are kept and a portion is missing. Among around 190,000 clones listed, around 84% were seen once. CDR3 length: 12 residues. Germline CDR1 and CDR2: MNHEY and SVGAGI. V lost 5 bases, J lost 4 bases, and 0 bases stayed unmatched. This sequence was found in a man in his forties or fifties in good health and CMV-seropositive. The chain has TRBV6-5 and TRBJ1-2, with 8 bases identical to TRBD1. Sequenced material: PBMCs. CDR3 sequence reads: CASSGTGYGYTF. For the CDR3, the DNA is TGTGCCAGCAGTGGGACAGGCTATGGCTACACCTTC.